This TCR beta chain was sequenced for a study of TIL therapy for anti-PD-1-resistant metastatic lung cancer. Overall study context: Most patients had lung adenocarcinoma.

The libraries were made with immunoSEQ v3. Profiling relied on immunoSEQ multiplex PCR, and the TCRdb table lists in-frame clones only, not all of them. The sample holds just under 60,000 clones, more than 60% seen once. General study points: After infusion, TIL clonotypes partly replaced peripheral T cells and declined over months. The cohort had more treatment-naive, never-smoker and oncogene-addicted patients than typical.

A note on this clone: Its antigen is not identified.

Sample time point: pre-treatment sample, taken before nivolumab and TIL therapy. This sequence originates from a person between 25 and 79 years old with non-small cell lung cancer. The sample consisted of blood, taken at baseline.

The CDR3 spells CASSLSRGRCEKLFF. The CDR3 DNA reads as TGTGCCAGCAGTTTATCGAGGGGTAGGTGTGAAAAACTGTTTTTT. This rearrangement joins TRBV27 to TRBJ1-4, with D maybe TRBD1 (5 bases). CDR3 size: 15 residues. V lost 0 bases to trimming and J lost 7 bases, with 12 bases between them. Looked up from germline, CDR1 is MNHEY and CDR2 is SMNVEV (reference sequence).